The entry that follows covers one T cell receptor (beta chain) sequence. Its target is unknown. These data are taken from a study of cytomegalovirus exposure and HLA in healthy donors. Study-wide results and limits: Published work reported that the classifier diagnosed cytomegalovirus status with high specificity and sensitivity. There was a cluster of highly shared sequence variants that was likely a sequencing artifact. Cytomegalovirus-associated status was assigned to about 170 TCR beta chains.

Use of 60 Vbeta and 13 Jbeta primers characterized the PCR. Method: immunoSEQ multiplex PCR; TCRdb's copy keeps in-frame clones and lacks some. Of 130,000 or so clones detected, approximately 75% appear once; the ten largest clones hold approximately 1.8%. Germline assignment: CDR1 MNHEY and CDR2 SMNVEV (reference sequence). The V end was cut by 6 bases, the J end by 4 bases, with 15 bases between. The CDR3 totals 14 residues. V and J are TRBV27 and TRBJ1-1; no firm D call. The receptor's source is a man between 35 and 55 years old in good health and CMV-seronegative. Material for sequencing was PBMCs. The chain's CDR3 is CASRLTLGSTEAFF. The CDR3 region has the DNA TGTGCCAGCAGACTGACACTGGGGAGCACTGAAGCTTTCTTT.